This record covers a single T cell receptor (beta chain). These data originate in a study of blood T cell repertoires in COVID-19. J gave up 5 bases and V 0 bases, and 2 bases lay outside the gene matches. Germline V gene lookup returns CDR1 KGHSH and CDR2 LQKENI. The CDR3 extends over 16 amino acids. The assay was immunoSEQ multiplex PCR, and TCRdb's table has in-frame clones only and misses some. Counted here are about 430,000 clones, 88% occurring once; the ten biggest clones make up 1.4% to 1.5%. V and J are TRBV18 and TRBJ2-1; TRBD2 aligns across 12 bases. The sample comprised PBMCs or T cells enriched from blood (not recorded which). This TCR was recovered from a woman in her late teens or twenties who had been exposed to COVID-19. CDR3 in amino acids: CASSPPTSGRHNEQFF. DNA for the CDR3: TGTGCCAGCTCACCACCAACTAGCGGGAGGCACAATGAGCAGTTCTTC.